This T cell receptor beta chain comes out of a study of response to subunit inactivated influenza vaccine. Study-wide findings and caveats: Authors suggested few new T cells are recruited by each seasonal influenza vaccination.

Of note for this clonotype: Its target is unknown.

TCRdb passed the RT-PCR reads through MiXCR, listing each CDR3 protein once. In the table there are more than 700,000 distinct CDR3 sequences, about 20% of which are singletons. Looked up from germline, CDR1 is SGHAT and CDR2 is FQNNGV. This CDR3 is built from 11 residues. Trimming took off 5 bases at V and 12 bases at J, with 11 bases between the two ends. The chain recombines TRBV11-2 with TRBJ2-1; D remains unclear. The material was PBMCs from blood, obtained roughly 5 days after vaccination. This receptor was taken from a man aged 50 to 59 who received an inactivated influenza vaccine. The CDR3 nucleotides are TGTGCCAGCAGCCCCAACCGGTGGCAGTTCTTC. Its translation is CASSPNRWQFF.